This TCR beta chain is drawn from a study of shared clonotypes between healthy human individuals. At the level of the study: Sampling drew on donors who were two women and a few men aged 18 to 49. Study findings and constraints: Limitation of the genetic and exposure-history diversity represented came from the few donors.

With unsorted samples, genomic DNA was obtained from 100 million or so PBMCs. Germline CDR1 KGHSH, CDR2 LQKENI. CDR3 size: 16 residues. The J segment lost 5 bases and the V segment lost 2 bases, leaving 3 bases of the junction unmatched. Unsorted PBMC replicate PCRs used approximately 280 ng DNA, around 28,000 T cell genomes. TCRdb's table, derived via immunoSEQ multiplex PCR, lists solely in-frame clones and lacks some. Among about 92,000 clones listed, over 40% were seen once. This clone has only a few counts. Its antigen remains unknown. This rearrangement joins TRBV18 to TRBJ2-7, with 16 nucleotides matching TRBD2. This receptor was obtained from a woman aged 35 to 49 in good health. Some clones in this sample may be carry-over from other donors' samples. Specimen: PBMCs. CDR3 in amino acids: CASSPGTSGRADEQYF. The CDR3, as DNA: TGTGCCAGCTCACCAGGGACTAGCGGGAGGGCCGACGAGCAGTACTTC.